This passage covers 30 T cell receptor beta chains from one sample sequenced in a study of blood T cell repertoires in COVID-19. TCRdb keeps only in-frame clones here, not all; method: immunoSEQ multiplex PCR. The sample has roughly 330,000 clones; around four fifths are singletons. Sequencing used peripheral blood. All receptors derive from a woman aged 50 to 60 with acute or convalescent COVID-19.

This clone was observed a few times. The V gene is TRBV12-3 or TRBV12-4, the J gene TRBJ1-1, with D possibly matching TRBD1 (6 bases). The CDR3 spans 13 residues. V lost 5 bases, J lost 3 bases, and 10 bases lay in between. CDR3 sequence (DNA): TGTGCCAGCAGTCGGGGGGCAGACACTGAAGCTTTCTTT. It yields the protein CASSRGADTEAFF.

In the case of this clone: Within the sample, other DNA sequences also encode this same CDR3. V and J are TRBV7-9 and TRBJ1-1; D is unclear. The germline V gene encodes CDR1 SEHNR and CDR2 FQNEAQ (reference sequence). V lost 4 bases to trimming and J lost 5 bases, with 8 bases between them. This CDR3 comprises 12 residues. The CDR3 sequence: CASSSSVTEAFF. CDR3 DNA: TGTGCCAGCAGCTCCTCGGTAACTGAAGCTTTCTTT.

The J gene is TRBJ1-2, the V gene TRBV13; no firm D call. The CDR3 sequence is 11 residues long. V shed 2 bases and J shed 14 bases, with 12 bases lying between them. CDR1 and CDR2 from the germline V gene are PRHDT and FYEKMQ (reference sequence). The CDR3 loop reads CASSLSLARTF. The DNA for the CDR3 is TGTGCCAGCAGCTTATCCCTGGCCAGAACCTTC.

This clone occurred a few times. CDR3 nucleotides: TGTGCCAGCGGTTCGGGTGGCGAGCAGTACTTC. Translation: CASGSGGEQYF. This chain uses TRBV6-2 or TRBV6-3 with TRBJ2-7; no definite D call. CDR1 is MNHEY, CDR2 SVGEGT, per germline. V was shortened by 8 bases and J by 6 bases, with 11 bases between the two germline ends. This CDR3 is 11 amino acids long.

The chain links TRBV6-5 to TRBJ1-2; D is ambiguous. Trimming left V 0 bases short and J 1 base short, with 9 bases between. The CDR3 totals 15 residues. Germline CDR1 is MNHEY and CDR2 is SVGAGI. The CDR3 region is CASSYSGAFNYGYTF. The CDR3, as DNA: TGTGCCAGCAGTTACTCGGGCGCCTTTAACTATGGCTACACCTTC.

This chain uses TRBV10-1 with TRBJ2-7; TRBD1 might be the D (6 bases). In germline, CDR1 is WNHNN, CDR2 SYGVQD (reference sequence). Between the trimmed V and J ends, which lost 6 bases and 6 bases, there was a span of 18 bases. This CDR3 region has 14 residues. CDR3 residues: CASRYQGWWCEQYF. The CDR3 DNA sequence: TGCGCCAGCAGATACCAGGGGTGGTGGTGCGAGCAGTACTTC.

This clone was recorded a few times. V is TRBV21-1 and J is TRBJ2-7; the table's D call TRBD1 went unverified against the DNA. TRBV21-1 is reported as a pseudogene. The CDR3 contains 14 residues. CDR3 loop: CASSKGGPIYEQYV. The DNA for the CDR3 is TGTGCCAGCAGCAAAGGGGGCCCGATATACGAGCAGTACGTC.

The V gene is TRBV6-5, the J gene TRBJ2-5, with TRBD1 identical over 7 bases. The V gene's germline CDR1 is MNHEY and CDR2 SVGAGI. The ends lost 6 bases at V and 2 bases at J; junction bases unmatched: 6. CDR3 length: 14 amino acids. The CDR3 sequence is CASRPSGGQETQYF. The CDR3 DNA is TGTGCCAGCAGACCTTCAGGGGGTCAAGAGACCCAGTACTTC.

This clone has more than one count but fewer than ten. V gene TRBV3-1 (or the pseudogene TRBV3-2) combines with J gene TRBJ1-6, with D unresolved. The CDR3 has 13 amino acids. Germline lookup yields CDR1 LGHDT and CDR2 YNNKEL (reference sequence). The V gene lost 5 bases and the J gene lost 10 bases, with 12 bases spanning the gap. As DNA, the CDR3 is TGTGCCAGCAGCGCCACGGGAGGCTCACCCCTCCACTTT. It specifies CASSATGGSPLHF.

The CDR3: CASSRQPLGQGGQETQYF. DNA for the CDR3: TGCGCCAGCAGCCGTCAACCGTTGGGACAGGGAGGTCAAGAGACCCAGTACTTC. V usage is TRBV5-1 and J usage is TRBJ2-5, with 9 positions matching TRBD1. CDR3 length: 18 amino acids. Germline V gene sequence: CDR1 SGHRS, CDR2 YFSETQ. J lost 2 bases, V lost 4 bases, and 15 bases had no gene match.

This chain connects TRBV6-5 to TRBJ1-5, with D unclear. Per germline, CDR1 MNHEY and CDR2 SVGAGI. V was shortened by 7 bases and J by 6 bases, with 10 bases between the two germline ends. The CDR3 is 12 amino acids. The CDR3 region is CASTVSGQPQHF. As DNA, the CDR3 is TGTGCCAGCACCGTATCAGGTCAGCCCCAGCATTTT.

In DNA, the CDR3 is TGTGCCAGCAGCCGGGCGAGCGGAAATCAGCCCCAGCATTTT. Translation: CASSRASGNQPQHF. The chain is built from TRBV7-4 and TRBJ1-5; no clear D. This CDR3 has 14 amino acids. The V gene lost 5 bases and the J gene lost 4 bases, with 12 bases spanning the gap. Germline V gene sequence: CDR1 SGHVT, CDR2 SQSDAQ.

The chain carries TRBV7-9 and TRBJ2-7, with 9 bases matching TRBD2. Germline V lookup: CDR1 SEHNR, CDR2 FQNEAQ (reference sequence). The CDR3 is made up of 15 amino acids. Trimming took 5 bases from V and 2 from J; bases not matched to a gene: 7. CDR3 residues: CASSGSGGTPYEQYV. Here the CDR3 DNA reads TGTGCCAGCAGCGGCAGCGGGGGGACGCCCTACGAGCAGTACGTC.

The V and J genes are TRBV2 and TRBJ1-1; D remains unclear. The CDR3 length is 13 residues. The V gene's germline CDR1 is SNHLY and CDR2 FYNNEI. V lost 1 base to trimming and J lost 10 bases, with 13 bases between them. The CDR3 protein is CASSEGGLSGAFF. Here the CDR3 DNA reads TGTGCCAGCAGTGAAGGAGGGTTAAGTGGAGCTTTCTTT.

The V gene is TRBV3-1 (or the pseudogene TRBV3-2), the J gene TRBJ1-2; TRBD1 is a possible D gene (5 bases). V dropped 0 bases and J dropped 2 bases, with 7 bases sitting between them. The CDR3 totals 14 residues. Looked up from germline, CDR1 is LGHDT and CDR2 is YNNKEL (reference sequence). CDR3 in DNA: TGTGCCAGCAGCCAAGATCGACAGAACTATGGCTACACCTTC. Its translation: CASSQDRQNYGYTF.

This clone was seen only a few times. The chain combines TRBV2 with TRBJ1-1; unclear D gene. Trimming cost V 0 bases and J 4 bases, with 18 bases left between them. Germline V lookup: CDR1 SNHLY, CDR2 FYNNEI. CDR3 size: 17 residues. CDR3 coding DNA: TGTGCCAGCAGTGAAGCAGTAGACATCTGGATGGGCACTGAAGCTTTCTTT. Amino acid sequence: CASSEAVDIWMGTEAFF.

The chain recombines TRBV5-6 with TRBJ1-1; D is unclear. CDR3 length equals 15 residues. From germline, CDR1 is SGHDT and CDR2 YYEEEE. V was clipped by 1 base and J by 2 bases, with 12 bases between them. CDR3 nucleotide sequence: TGTGCCAGCAGCTTGACGGTGCAAGCTAACACTGAAGCTTTCTTT. This codes for CASSLTVQANTEAFF.

The J gene is TRBJ2-1, the V gene TRBV6-4; 7 bases are shared with TRBD1. The germline CDR1 and CDR2 sequences are MRHNA and SNTAGT. V gave up 3 bases and J gave up 4 bases; unmatched junction bases: 3. This CDR3 spans 14 amino acids. CDR3 loop: CASSDGTDYNEQFF. CDR3 DNA: TGTGCCAGCAGTGATGGGACAGATTACAATGAGCAGTTCTTC.

The chain has TRBV7-9 and TRBJ1-2, with TRBD1 matching 9 bases. The V segment lost 8 bases and the J segment 9 bases; nucleotides outside the gene matches: 10. The CDR3 is 13 amino acids. Germline assignment: CDR1 SEHNR and CDR2 FQNEAQ (reference sequence). This CDR3 reads CASWDRDRDRYTF. For the CDR3, the DNA is TGTGCCAGCTGGGACCGGGACAGGGACCGCTACACCTTC.

The chain links TRBV6-5 to TRBJ2-7; D remains ambiguous. Trimming removed 5 bases at V and 0 bases at J, with 8 bases between. The CDR3 is 13 amino acids. The germline CDR1 and CDR2 sequences are MNHEY and SVGAGI. In DNA, the CDR3 is TGTGCCAGCAGTCTCCAGATCTCCTACGAGCAGTACGTC. As protein: CASSLQISYEQYV.

CDR3 coding DNA: TGTGCCAGTAGTATGAGAGCTAGCGCGACTTACGAGCAGTACTTC. Translated, it gives CASSMRASATYEQYF. J is TRBJ2-7 and V is TRBV19; D possibly corresponds to TRBD2 (6 bases). Trimming cost V 3 bases and J 4 bases, with 16 bases left between them. Germline CDR1 reads LNHDA; CDR2 reads SQIVND (reference sequence). The CDR3 is 15 residues long.

This rearrangement joins TRBV30 to TRBJ1-6; a weak D match, TRBD1 (6 bases). With 5 bases removed from V and 6 bases from J, the gap between germline ends came to 14 bases. The CDR3 loop spans 14 amino acids. Germline CDR1 reads GTSNPN; CDR2 reads SVGIG (reference sequence). CDR3 in DNA: TGTGCCTGGGCGACTGGACAGTTTAATTCACCCCTCCACTTT. Translated: CAWATGQFNSPLHF.

Regarding this clone: Other DNA sequences in the same sample also yield this CDR3. The chain is built from TRBV20-1 and TRBJ1-2; 7 bases map to TRBD1. Trimming removed 5 bases from V and 7 bases from J; junction bases left unmatched: 1. The CDR3 sequence is 10 residues long. Germline lookup yields CDR1 DFQATT and CDR2 SNEGSKA (reference sequence). CDR3 residues: CSAYRGGYTF. The DNA for the CDR3 is TGCAGTGCTTACAGGGGTGGCTACACCTTC.

This chain uses TRBV4-1 with TRBJ1-2, with no clear D. This CDR3 contains 17 residues. The V gene lost 1 base and the J gene lost 0 bases, with 15 bases spanning the gap. Germline CDR1 and CDR2: MGHRA and YSYEKL. The CDR3: CASSQVGGKVSNYGYTF. Here the CDR3 DNA reads TGCGCCAGCAGCCAAGTAGGCGGTAAAGTCTCTAACTATGGCTACACCTTC.

The chain combines TRBV21-1 with TRBJ2-7; the D call of TRBD1 is as the table states it, not checked on the DNA. TRBV21-1 constitutes a pseudogene. CDR3 length: 13 amino acids. The CDR3 DNA follows: TGTGCCAGCAGCAAAGGGACAGAATACGAGCAGTACGTC. As protein: CASSKGTEYEQYV.

The chain recombines TRBV2 with TRBJ1-1, with 7 positions matching TRBD1. V shed 6 bases, J shed 3 bases, and the junction held 13 bases outside the gene matches. This CDR3 comprises 16 residues. The germline V gene encodes CDR1 SNHLY and CDR2 FYNNEI. CDR3: CASRDRDRVSDTEAFF. CDR3 sequence (DNA): TGTGCCAGCAGGGACCGCGACAGGGTTTCGGACACTGAAGCTTTCTTT.

The genes are TRBV5-1 and TRBJ1-2; 8 nucleotides agree with TRBD1. The CDR3 contains 14 residues. CDR1 and CDR2 from the germline V gene are SGHRS and YFSETQ. Losses at the gene ends were 4 bases for V and 3 bases for J; bases not matched to a gene: 5. The chain's CDR3 is CASSPPTGDYGYTF. The CDR3 nucleotides are TGCGCCAGCAGCCCCCCGACAGGGGACTATGGCTACACCTTC. Complete variable domain (other parts from reference TRBV5-1 and TRBJ1-2): KAGVTQTPRYLIKTRGQQVTLSCSPISGHRSVSWYQQTPGQGLQFLFEYFSETQRNKGNFPGRFSGRQFSNSRSEMNVSTLELGDSALYLCASSPPTGDYGYTFGSGTRLTVV.

The chain links TRBV3-1 (or the pseudogene TRBV3-2) to TRBJ2-1, with D perhaps TRBD2 (5 bases). Germline V gene sequence: CDR1 LGHDT, CDR2 YNNKEL (reference sequence). The CDR3 runs to 14 residues. Between the trimmed V and J ends, which lost 4 bases and 9 bases, there was a span of 16 bases. This CDR3 reads CASSPSRAGVEQFF. CDR3 in DNA: TGTGCCAGCAGCCCCTCTAGGGCGGGCGTTGAGCAGTTCTTC.

This clone came up once. CDR3 loop: CASSLGLSNQPQHF. DNA of the CDR3: TGTGCCAGCAGCTTGGGGCTCAGCAATCAGCCCCAGCATTTT. The chain employs TRBV7-2 and TRBJ1-5, with D possibly matching TRBD1 (5 bases). The CDR3 runs 14 residues. CDR1 SGHTA and CDR2 FQGNSA come from the germline V gene. Deletions cut 3 bases from V and 1 base from J, with 7 bases between.

The CDR3 spells CASSGDRSYEQYV. CDR3 DNA sequence: TGTGCCAGCAGTGGGGACAGGTCTTACGAGCAGTACGTC. V and J are TRBV6-4 and TRBJ2-7; 8 bases map to TRBD1. V shed 4 bases, J shed 4 bases, and the junction held 3 bases outside the gene matches. This CDR3 contains 13 residues. Germline assignment: CDR1 MRHNA and CDR2 SNTAGT.